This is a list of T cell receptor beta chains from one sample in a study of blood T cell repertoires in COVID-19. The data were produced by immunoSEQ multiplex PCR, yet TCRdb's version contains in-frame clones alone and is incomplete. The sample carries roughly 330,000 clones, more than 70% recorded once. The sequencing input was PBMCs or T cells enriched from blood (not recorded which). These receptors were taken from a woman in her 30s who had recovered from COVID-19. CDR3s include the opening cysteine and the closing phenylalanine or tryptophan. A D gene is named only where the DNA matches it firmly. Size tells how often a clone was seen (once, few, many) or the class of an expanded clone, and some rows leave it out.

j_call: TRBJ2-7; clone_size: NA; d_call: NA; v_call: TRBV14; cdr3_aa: CASSQAGGSGSSYEQYF; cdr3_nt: TGTGCCAGCAGCCAAGCTGGAGGCTCGGGGAGCTCCTACGAGCAGTACTTC
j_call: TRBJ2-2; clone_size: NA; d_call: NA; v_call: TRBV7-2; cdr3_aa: CASSSGDSGELFF; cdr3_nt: TGTGCCAGCAGCTCAGGGGATTCCGGGGAGCTGTTTTTT
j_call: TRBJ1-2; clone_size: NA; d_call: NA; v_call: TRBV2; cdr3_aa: CASSEGLSYGYTF; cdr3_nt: TGTGCCAGCAGTGAAGGCCTCAGCTATGGCTACACCTTC
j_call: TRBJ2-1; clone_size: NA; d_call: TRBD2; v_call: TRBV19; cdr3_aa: CASRGGRGSSYNEQFF; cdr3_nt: TGTGCCAGTAGGGGGGGACGCGGGAGCTCCTACAATGAGCAGTTCTTC
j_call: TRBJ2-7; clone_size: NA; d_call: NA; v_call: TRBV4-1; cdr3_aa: CASSQAVGRGSYEQYF; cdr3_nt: TGCGCCAGCAGCCAAGCCGTTGGGAGGGGGAGCTACGAGCAGTACTTC
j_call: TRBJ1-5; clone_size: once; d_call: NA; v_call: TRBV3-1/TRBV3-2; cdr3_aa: CASSQGYRTLDISNQPQHF; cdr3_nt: TGTGCCAGCAGCCAAGGGTATCGGACACTTGACATTAGCAATCAGCCCCAGCATTTT
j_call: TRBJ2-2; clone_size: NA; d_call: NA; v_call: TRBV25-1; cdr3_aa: CASTPSPNTGELFF; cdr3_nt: TGTGCCAGCACTCCCTCCCCGAACACCGGGGAGCTGTTTTTT
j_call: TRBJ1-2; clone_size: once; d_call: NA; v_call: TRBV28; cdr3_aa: CASSLALKTQNGYTF; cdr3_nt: TGTGCCAGCAGTTTAGCCCTCAAGACTCAAAATGGCTACACCTTC
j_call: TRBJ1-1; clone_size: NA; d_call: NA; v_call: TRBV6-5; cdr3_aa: CASSYSRDDTEAFF; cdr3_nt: TGTGCCAGCAGTTACTCGAGGGATGACACTGAAGCTTTCTTT
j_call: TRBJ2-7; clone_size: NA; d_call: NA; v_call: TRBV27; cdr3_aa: CASSSWTGYEQYF; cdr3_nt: TGTGCCAGCAGTTCTTGGACGGGGTACGAGCAGTACTTC
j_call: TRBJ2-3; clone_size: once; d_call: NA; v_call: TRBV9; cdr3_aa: CASSAGARDSQTDTQYF; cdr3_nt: TGTGCCAGCAGCGCGGGGGCCAGGGACAGTCAAACCGATACGCAGTATTTT
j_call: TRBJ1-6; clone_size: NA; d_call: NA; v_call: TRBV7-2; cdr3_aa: CASSPSTGSPLHF; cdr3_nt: TGTGCCAGCAGCCCATCAACAGGTTCACCCCTCCACTTT
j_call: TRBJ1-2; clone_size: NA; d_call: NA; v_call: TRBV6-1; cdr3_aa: CASSEMRGGGYTF; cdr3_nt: TGTGCCAGCAGTGAAATGCGGGGGGGCGGCTACACCTTC
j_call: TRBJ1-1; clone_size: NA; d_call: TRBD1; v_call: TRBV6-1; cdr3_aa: CASSDQGAHTEAFF; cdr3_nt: TGTGCCAGCAGTGATCAGGGGGCACACACTGAAGCTTTCTTT
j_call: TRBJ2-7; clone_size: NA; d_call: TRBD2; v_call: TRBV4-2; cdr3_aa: CASSLLAGGEQYF; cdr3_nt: TGTGCCAGCAGTTTACTAGCGGGGGGAGAGCAGTACTTC
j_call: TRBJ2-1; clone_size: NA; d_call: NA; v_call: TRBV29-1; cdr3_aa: CSVEGGGGPYNEQFF; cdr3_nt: TGCAGCGTTGAAGGAGGCGGAGGCCCCTACAATGAGCAGTTCTTC
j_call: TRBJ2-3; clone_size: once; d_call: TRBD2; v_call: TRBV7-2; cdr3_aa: CASTRSGGGTDTQYF; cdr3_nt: TGTGCCAGCACCCGAAGCGGGGGGGGCACAGATACGCAGTATTTT
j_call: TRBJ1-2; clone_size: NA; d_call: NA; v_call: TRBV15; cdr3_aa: CATSREASLIYGYTF; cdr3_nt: TGTGCCACCAGCAGAGAGGCATCGCTGATATATGGCTACACCTTC
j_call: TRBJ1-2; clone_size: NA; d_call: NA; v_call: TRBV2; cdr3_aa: CASSDEGSGYTF; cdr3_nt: TGTGCCAGCAGTGACGAAGGGAGCGGCTACACCTTC
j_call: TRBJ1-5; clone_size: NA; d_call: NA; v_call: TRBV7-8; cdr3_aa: CASSLDSGGGVPQHF; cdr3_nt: TGTGCCAGCAGCCTCGACAGTGGTGGGGGGGTGCCCCAGCATTTT
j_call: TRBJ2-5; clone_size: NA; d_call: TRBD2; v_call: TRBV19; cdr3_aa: CASSILAGGPSETQYF; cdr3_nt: TGTGCCAGTAGTATACTAGCGGGGGGGCCCTCAGAGACCCAGTACTTC
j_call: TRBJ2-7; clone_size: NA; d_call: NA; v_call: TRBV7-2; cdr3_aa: CASSLASPEQYF; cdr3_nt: TGTGCCAGCAGCTTAGCGAGTCCTGAGCAGTACTTC
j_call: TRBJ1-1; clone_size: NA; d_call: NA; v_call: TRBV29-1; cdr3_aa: CSAGPGATEAFF; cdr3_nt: TGCAGCGCAGGTCCTGGGGCCACTGAAGCTTTCTTT
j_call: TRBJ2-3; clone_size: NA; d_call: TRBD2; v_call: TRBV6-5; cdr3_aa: CASSPRLAATQYF; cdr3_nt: TGTGCCAGCAGTCCAAGACTAGCGGCTACGCAGTATTTT
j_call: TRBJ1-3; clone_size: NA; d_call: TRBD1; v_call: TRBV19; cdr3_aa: CASRATGGRSGNTIYF; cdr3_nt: TGTGCCAGTAGGGCCACAGGGGGCAGGTCTGGAAACACCATATATTTT
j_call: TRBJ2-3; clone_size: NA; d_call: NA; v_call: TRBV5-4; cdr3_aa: CASSLETDSSVTDTQYF; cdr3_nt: TGTGCCAGCAGCTTGGAGACAGACAGCTCCGTCACAGATACGCAGTATTTT
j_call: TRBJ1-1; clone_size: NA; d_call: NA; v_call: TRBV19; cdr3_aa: CATSGGTVGPGYTEAFF; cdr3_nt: TGTGCCACCTCAGGCGGGACCGTCGGCCCGGGGTACACTGAAGCTTTCTTT
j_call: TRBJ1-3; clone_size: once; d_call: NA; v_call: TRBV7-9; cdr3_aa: CASTPGETGGGNTIYF; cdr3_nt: TGTGCCAGCACCCCCGGGGAAACCGGCGGGGGAAACACCATATATTTT
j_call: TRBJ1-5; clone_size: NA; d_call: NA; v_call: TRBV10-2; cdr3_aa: CASSLQGGNQPQHF; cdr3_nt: TGCGCCAGCAGTCTCCAAGGGGGCAATCAGCCCCAGCATTTT
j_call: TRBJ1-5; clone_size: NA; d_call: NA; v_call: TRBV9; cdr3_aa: CAHPKLTGSGDGNQPQHF; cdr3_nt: TGTGCCCACCCCAAACTTACAGGGTCGGGTGATGGCAATCAGCCCCAGCATTTT
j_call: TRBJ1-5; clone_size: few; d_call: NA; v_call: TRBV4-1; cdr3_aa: CASSQDWEGVKPQHF; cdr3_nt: TGCGCCAGCAGCCAAGATTGGGAAGGGGTTAAGCCCCAGCATTTT
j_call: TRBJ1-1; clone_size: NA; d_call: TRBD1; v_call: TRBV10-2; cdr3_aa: CASSEPGTGNTEAFF; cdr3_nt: TGCGCCAGCAGTGAGCCCGGGACAGGGAACACTGAAGCTTTCTTT
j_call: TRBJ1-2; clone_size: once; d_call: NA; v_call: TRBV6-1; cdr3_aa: CASSEIWAGGAYGYTF; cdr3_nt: TGTGCCAGCAGTGAAATTTGGGCAGGTGGGGCCTATGGCTACACCTTC
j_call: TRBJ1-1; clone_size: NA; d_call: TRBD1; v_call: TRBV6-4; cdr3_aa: CASRDSDRADFEAFF; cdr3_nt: TGTGCCAGCAGGGACTCGGACAGGGCGGATTTTGAAGCTTTCTTT
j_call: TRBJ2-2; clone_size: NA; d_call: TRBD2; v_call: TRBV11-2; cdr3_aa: CASSSEGLAGGRIPGELFF; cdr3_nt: TGTGCCAGCAGCTCAGAGGGACTAGCGGGGGGGCGGATCCCCGGGGAGCTGTTTTTT
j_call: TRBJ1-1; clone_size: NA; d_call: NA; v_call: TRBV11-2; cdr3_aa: CASSWGRTTEAFF; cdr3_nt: TGTGCCAGCAGTTGGGGCAGGACCACTGAAGCTTTCTTT
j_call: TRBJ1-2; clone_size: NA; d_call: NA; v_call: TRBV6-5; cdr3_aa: CASSYSVEAERYGYTF; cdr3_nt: TGTGCCAGCAGTTACTCTGTAGAAGCAGAGCGCTATGGCTACACCTTC
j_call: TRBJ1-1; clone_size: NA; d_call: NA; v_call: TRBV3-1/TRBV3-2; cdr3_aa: CASSQESRTEAFF; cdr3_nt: TGTGCCAGCAGCCAAGAGTCGCGGACTGAAGCTTTCTTT
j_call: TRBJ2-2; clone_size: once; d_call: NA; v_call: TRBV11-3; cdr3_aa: CASSPTVGGANTGELFF; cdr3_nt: TGTGCCAGCAGCCCTACGGTAGGGGGTGCAAACACCGGGGAGCTGTTTTTT
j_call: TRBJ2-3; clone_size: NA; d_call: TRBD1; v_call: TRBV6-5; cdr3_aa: CASSTRTGSDTQYF; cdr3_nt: TGTGCCAGCAGTACGCGGACAGGGTCAGATACGCAGTATTTT
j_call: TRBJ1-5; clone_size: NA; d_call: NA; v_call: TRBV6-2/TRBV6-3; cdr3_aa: CASSFSDSLNQPQHF; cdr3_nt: TGTGCCAGCAGTTTTTCGGACAGCCTTAATCAGCCCCAGCATTTT
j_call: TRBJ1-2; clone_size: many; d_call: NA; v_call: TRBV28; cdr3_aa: CASPGLYGYTF; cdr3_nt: TGTGCCAGCCCGGGACTTTATGGCTACACCTTC